This TCR beta chain emerged from a study of blood T cell repertoires in COVID-19. How the authors handled the data: Amplification with reference gene primers provided the estimates of nucleated cell counts. Libraries were prepared by immunoSEQ multiplex PCR; TCRdb keeps only in-frame clonotypes and omits some of them. The V and J calls and clone size come from that table; D and trimming were worked out from the DNA. Of roughly 180,000 clones detected, roughly nine tenths appear once; the ten largest clones hold 20%. The TCR was taken from a man aged 70 or older with active or convalescent COVID-19. Specimen: peripheral blood.

CDR3 region: CASSSPRTVNYGYTF. CDR3 coding DNA: TGTGCCAGCAGTTCTCCCCGGACTGTGAACTATGGCTACACCTTC. This chain joins TRBV28 and TRBJ1-2, with unresolved D. This CDR3 has 15 residues. Germline CDR1 MDHEN, CDR2 SYDVKM. Trimming removed 4 bases from V and 2 bases from J, with 14 bases in between.